The sequence of this T cell receptor (beta chain) was determined in a study of identical twins. With template switching, a universal primer site was added, and the cDNA carried unique molecular identifiers. In TCRdb, the 5' RACE reads were re-called with MiXCR into one record per CDR3 protein. Among under 450,000 distinct CDR3 sequences listed, roughly 20% were seen once. The CDR3 runs 11 residues. The ends were cut back, 3 bases at V and 4 bases at J, with 0 bases in the middle. Germline CDR1 and CDR2: MGHDK and SYGVNS. This clonotype was seen many times. This chain links TRBV25-1 with TRBJ2-2; the D is unclear. Input material: naive T cells sorted from blood. The receptor comes from a man aged 50 or older in good health. The CDR3 nucleotides read TGTGCCAGCAGTGACACCGGGGAGCTGTTTTTT. This gives the protein CASSDTGELFF.